Following are 20 T cell receptor beta chains from one sample sequenced in a study of shared clonotypes between healthy human individuals. TCRdb's copy holds only in-frame clones and misses some; the assay was immunoSEQ multiplex PCR. Of approximately 980,000 clones listed, about three quarters are singletons. The sample taken for sequencing was memory CD4+ T cells sorted from blood. Noted subset: CD45RA-negative fraction. The receptors were sampled from a man between 18 and 29 years old in good health.

The sample holds a few counts of this clone. The J gene is TRBJ1-5, the V gene TRBV30; the match to TRBD1 covers 7 bases. With 3 bases clipped from V and 2 bases from J, the junction kept 10 bases outside the gene matches. The CDR3 has 16 residues. CDR1 and CDR2 (germline): GTSNPN, SVGIG (reference sequence). CDR3 DNA: TGTGCCTGGAGCCGAGGAGGGGGCCCCGGCAATCAGCCCCAGCATTTT. This translates into CAWSRGGGPGNQPQHF.

V and J are TRBV11-2 and TRBJ2-7; weak D call: TRBD2 (5 bases). The V gene lost 3 bases and the J gene lost 6 bases, with 15 bases spanning the gap. Germline loops: CDR1 SGHAT, CDR2 FQNNGV. The CDR3 runs to 14 residues. CDR3 DNA sequence: TGTGCCAGCAGCTTCCCCGGGGAAGGAGCCGAGCAGTACTTC. Translated: CASSFPGEGAEQYF.

This clone was observed a few times. The DNA of the CDR3 is TGTGCCAGCTCACCACTGGCAGAACCGAACTATGGCTACACCTTC. Amino acids: CASSPLAEPNYGYTF. The V call is TRBV18, the J call TRBJ1-2, with D unresolved. CDR3 length: 15 amino acids. The V end lost 1 base, the J end lost 2 bases, and 11 bases lay between the germline ends. Germline V gene lookup returns CDR1 KGHSH and CDR2 LQKENI.

The J gene is TRBJ1-2, the V gene TRBV5-1; D gene unclear. Germline loops: CDR1 SGHRS, CDR2 YFSETQ. This CDR3 is 15 amino acids long. The germline V and J ends were trimmed by 0 bases and 4 bases, with 13 bases remaining between them. CDR3 amino acids: CASSLAIGEGYGYTF. As DNA, the CDR3 is TGCGCCAGCAGCTTGGCCATCGGAGAGGGCTATGGCTACACCTTC.

The chain has TRBV5-1 and TRBJ2-5; TRBD1 might be the D (6 bases). This CDR3 has 16 residues. Germline assignment: CDR1 SGHRS and CDR2 YFSETQ. V lost 0 bases and J 2 bases, leaving 14 bases between the germline ends. The CDR3 spells CASSLGSGEKQETQYF. The CDR3 coding sequence is TGCGCCAGCAGCTTGGGGTCAGGGGAAAAACAAGAGACCCAGTACTTC. The whole variable domain, filled in from reference TRBV5-1 and TRBJ2-5, reads KAGVTQTPRYLIKTRGQQVTLSCSPISGHRSVSWYQQTPGQGLQFLFEYFSETQRNKGNFPGRFSGRQFSNSRSEMNVSTLELGDSALYLCASSLGSGEKQETQYFGPGTRLLVL.

The rearrangement joins TRBV2 to TRBJ2-1, with 8 bases lining up with TRBD2. Trimming cost V 6 bases and J 8 bases; bases outside gene matches: 6. The CDR3 contains 13 residues. CDR1 is SNHLY, CDR2 FYNNEI, per germline. The CDR3 DNA sequence: TGTGCCAGCAGACGGGAGGGTCCCGATGAGCAGTTCTTC. Protein: CASRREGPDEQFF.

This rearrangement joins TRBV4-1 to TRBJ1-6, with 9 bases identical to TRBD1. The CDR3 sequence is 16 residues long. Per the germline V gene, CDR1 is MGHRA and CDR2 is YSYEKL. V shed 0 bases, J shed 10 bases, and the junction held 7 bases outside the gene matches. Here the CDR3 reads CASSQETGQGRSPLHF. The CDR3 region has the DNA TGCGCCAGCAGCCAAGAAACGGGACAGGGTCGCTCACCCCTCCACTTT.

This clone was detected a few times. The rearrangement uses TRBV28 and TRBJ2-3; 7 bases are shared with TRBD2. Germline lookup yields CDR1 MDHEN and CDR2 SYDVKM. V lost 7 bases to trimming and J lost 0 bases; unmatched junction nucleotides: 7. The CDR3 extends over 15 amino acids. The CDR3 DNA reads as TGTGCCAGCATGGTAGCGGGTCTCAGCACAGATACGCAGTATTTT. Amino acid sequence: CASMVAGLSTDTQYF.

The chain carries TRBV6-1 and TRBJ2-5, with D maybe TRBD2 (6 bases). This CDR3 comprises 11 residues. V was clipped by 6 bases and J by 5 bases, with 7 bases between them. The germline gives CDR1 MNHNS, CDR2 SASEGT. This chain's CDR3 is CASSRGETQYF. CDR3 in DNA: TGTGCCAGCAGCCGGGGGGAGACCCAGTACTTC.

The chain carries TRBV7-2 and TRBJ2-1, with TRBD2 matching 10 bases. Losses at the gene ends were 4 bases for V and 9 bases for J; bases not matched to a gene: 12. Germline V gene data show CDR1 as SGHTA and CDR2 as FQGNSA. CDR3 length: 16 residues. The CDR3 loop reads CASSWGGSGRAGEQFF. In DNA form, the CDR3 reads TGTGCCAGCAGCTGGGGAGGGAGCGGGAGGGCCGGTGAGCAGTTCTTC.

The chain is built from TRBV2 and TRBJ1-5, with D perhaps matching TRBD1 (6 bases). This CDR3 contains 13 residues. Germline CDR1 is SNHLY and CDR2 is FYNNEI. With 6 bases removed from V and 6 bases from J, the gap between germline ends came to 12 bases. The CDR3 is CASSRQEAQPQHF. The CDR3, as DNA: TGTGCCAGCAGCAGACAGGAGGCTCAGCCCCAGCATTTT.

The rearrangement joins TRBV5-6 to TRBJ2-5; 7 nucleotides match TRBD1. CDR1 is SGHDT and CDR2 is YYEEEE in the germline V gene. V shed 3 bases, J shed 9 bases, and the junction held 11 bases outside the gene matches. This CDR3 spans 14 amino acids. The CDR3 region is CASSSTQGLGAQYF. The CDR3 DNA follows: TGTGCCAGCAGCTCCACACAGGGGCTCGGGGCCCAGTACTTC.

Note on this clone: At one boundary the junction diverges from the germline segment, which might be a read error. The chain has TRBV7-7 and TRBJ2-5; perhaps TRBD2 as D (5 bases). This CDR3 contains 14 residues. Germline V gives CDR1 SSHAT, CDR2 FNYEAQ (reference sequence). The CDR3 here is CASSLRDRGETQYF. The CDR3 DNA reads TGTGCTAGCAGCTTGAGGGATCGAGGAGAGACCCAGTACTTC.

The rearrangement links TRBV7-2 to TRBJ2-7; 10 positions match TRBD2. The CDR3 consists of 15 residues. The trim removed 4 bases at V and 4 bases at J, leaving 7 bases unmatched. Germline V gene sequence: CDR1 SGHTA, CDR2 FQGNSA. The chain's CDR3 is CASSSAGGPGYEQYF. The CDR3 region has the DNA TGTGCCAGCAGCTCAGCGGGAGGGCCGGGTTACGAGCAGTACTTC. Based on the CDR3 plus reference TRBV7-2 and TRBJ2-7, the full variable domain is GAGVSQSPSNKVTEKGKDVELRCDPISGHTALYWYRQSLGQGLEFLIYFQGNSAPDKSGLPSDRFSAERTGGSVSTLTIQRTQQEDSAVYLCASSSAGGPGYEQYFGPGTRLTVT.

The chain recombines TRBV5-1 with TRBJ2-2, with TRBD2 as a possible D gene (6 bases). This CDR3 comprises 15 residues. V lost 0 bases to trimming and J lost 3 bases, with 9 bases between them. The germline gives CDR1 SGHRS, CDR2 YFSETQ. The CDR3 is CASSLEGGYTGELFF. The CDR3 bases are TGCGCCAGCAGCTTGGAGGGAGGTTACACCGGGGAGCTGTTTTTT.

The V and J genes are TRBV2 and TRBJ2-3; TRBD2 agrees at 10 bases. V lost 4 bases, J lost 5 bases, and 6 bases stayed unmatched. This CDR3 has 15 residues. Germline CDR1 and CDR2: SNHLY and FYNNEI. The CDR3 reads CASSGIAGGGDTQYF. The CDR3 nucleotides are TGTGCCAGCAGTGGAATAGCGGGAGGAGGAGATACGCAGTATTTT.

The chain uses TRBV6-5 and TRBJ2-1; 9 bases fit TRBD2. Germline loops: CDR1 MNHEY, CDR2 SVGAGI. Trimming removed 8 bases from V and 6 bases from J; junction bases left unmatched: 11. This CDR3 is 15 amino acids long. As DNA, the CDR3 is TGTGCCAGCCAGTCAGCGGGGGGTTTATCCAATGAGCAGTTCTTC. Amino acid sequence: CASQSAGGLSNEQFF.

The chain has TRBV2 and TRBJ2-6; D not resolved. This CDR3 spans 17 amino acids. Germline CDR1 is SNHLY and CDR2 is FYNNEI. The V gene lost 2 bases and the J gene lost 3 bases, with 14 bases spanning the gap. CDR3 residues: CASSEMAGPGGANVLTF. The CDR3 coding sequence is TGTGCCAGCAGTGAAATGGCAGGACCTGGTGGGGCCAACGTCCTGACTTTC.

The CDR3 protein is CASSLTGSLNSPLHF. The CDR3 DNA reads TGTGCCAGCAGCTTAACAGGCTCTCTAAATTCACCCCTCCACTTT. The gene calls are TRBV7-3 and TRBJ1-6, with D hard to call. V gave up 0 bases and J gave up 7 bases, with 10 bases separating them. Germline V lookup: CDR1 SGHTA, CDR2 FQGTGA. This CDR3 is built from 15 residues.

The chain combines TRBV5-1 with TRBJ2-1; TRBD2 aligns across 11 bases. The CDR3 is 16 amino acids. The V and J ends lost 2 bases and 8 bases, in that order; junction bases with no gene match: 9. Germline V gene lookup returns CDR1 SGHRS and CDR2 YFSETQ. The CDR3 is CASSLNLAGGKDEQFF. Here the CDR3 DNA reads TGCGCCAGCAGCTTAAATCTAGCGGGAGGAAAGGATGAGCAGTTCTTC.